Below, 24 T cell receptor beta chains from the same sample are listed, as sequenced in a study of blood T cell repertoires in COVID-19. Data came from immunoSEQ multiplex PCR; TCRdb stores just in-frame clones and leaves some out. The sample consists of over 65,000 clones, about 88% of them appearing once. The sample was peripheral blood. All receptors come from a human donor in a cohort sampled during active COVID-19.

The chain uses TRBV2 and TRBJ2-3, with 11 bases fitting TRBD2. Unmatched junction bases numbered 14, after V lost 6 bases and J lost 0 bases. CDR1 is SNHLY and CDR2 is FYNNEI in the germline V gene. The CDR3 is 19 amino acids. The CDR3 DNA follows: TGTGCCAGCAGCGACCTACGCCCTAGCGGGAGGTCTAGCACAGATACGCAGTATTTT. Amino acids: CASSDLRPSGRSSTDTQYF.

CDR3 nucleotide sequence: TGCGCCAGCAGCCAAGTAGGGGGGACAGGGGTCTCACCCCTCCACTTT. Translating gives CASSQVGGTGVSPLHF. V is TRBV4-3 and J is TRBJ1-6, with 10 bases identical to TRBD1. Germline V gene sequence: CDR1 LGHNA, CDR2 YSLEER. The junction had 7 bases not matched to a gene; V was cut back by 1 base and J by 10 bases. CDR3 length: 16 residues.

This clone was detected only a few times. The genes are TRBV27 and TRBJ1-5; tentatively, D is TRBD1 (6 bases). V lost 2 bases, J lost 1 base, and 18 bases lay in between. The CDR3 has 18 residues. In germline, CDR1 is MNHEY, CDR2 SMNVEV (reference sequence). CDR3 protein: CASSLPHLWGRSNQPQHF. CDR3 nucleotide sequence: TGTGCCAGCAGTTTACCCCATCTCTGGGGGCGAAGCAATCAGCCCCAGCATTTT.

In its sample, this clone was seen a few times. The rearrangement links TRBV15 to TRBJ1-5; D is perhaps TRBD1 (5 bases). This CDR3 is 16 amino acids long. Deletions cut 0 bases from V and 3 bases from J, with 12 bases between. Germline CDR1 and CDR2: LNHNV and YYDKDF (reference sequence). CDR3: CATSRDMGLNNQPQHF. Here the CDR3 DNA reads TGTGCCACCAGCAGAGATATGGGGCTCAACAATCAGCCCCAGCATTTT.

The V and J genes are TRBV19 and TRBJ1-1; D not certain. CDR1 and CDR2 from the germline V gene are LNHDA and SQIVND (reference sequence). CDR3 length: 14 amino acids. Trimming shortened V by 4 bases and J by 5 bases, and 14 bases separated the two germline ends. Written as DNA, the CDR3 is TGTGCCAGTAGTACGGCGGCCGCGGGGACTGAAGCTTTCTTT. Translating gives CASSTAAAGTEAFF. The whole variable domain, filled in from reference TRBV19 and TRBJ1-1, reads DGGITQSPKYLFRKEGQNVTLSCEQNLNHDAMYWYRQDPGQGLRLIYYSQIVNDFQKGDIAEGYSVSREKKESFPLTVTSAQKNPTAFYLCASSTAAAGTEAFFGQGTRLTVV.

Turning to this clone: One end of the junction does not line up with germline, which may come from a read error. In DNA, the CDR3 is TGTGCCGGCTCATCCACCCACAGGAGCTCCTACAATGAGCAGTTCTTC. Its translation: CAGSSTHRSSYNEQFF. The chain has TRBV18 and TRBJ2-1; possible D gene TRBD1, 5 bases. Germline V gives CDR1 KGHSH, CDR2 LQKENI. This CDR3 is 16 amino acids long. The variable domain in full, with the rest retrieved from reference TRBV18 and TRBJ2-1, is NAGVMQNPRHLVRRRGQEARLRCSPMKGHSHVYWYRQLPEEGLKFMVYLQKENIIDESGMPKERFSAEFPKEGPSILRIQQVVRGDSAAYFCAGSSTHRSSYNEQFFGPGTRLTVL.

This clone was recorded a few times. CDR3 DNA: TGTGCCAGCTCACCCTCTGTTCACAGGGGGCCCCTAGGCAATGAGCAGTTCTTC. Amino acids: CASSPSVHRGPLGNEQFF. This chain links TRBV18 with TRBJ2-1, with 9 bases aligning to TRBD1. Germline loops: CDR1 KGHSH, CDR2 LQKENI. J gave up 6 bases and V 3 bases, and 15 bases lay outside the gene matches. The CDR3 is made up of 18 amino acids.

Note on this clone: Germline and junction disagree at one end, which may indicate a read error. The J gene is TRBJ1-6, the V gene TRBV28; 9 bases are shared with TRBD1. The CDR3 sequence is 17 residues long. Germline CDR1 is MDHEN and CDR2 is SYDVKM. The CDR3, as DNA: TGTGCCAGCTGTTTACAGTCCGGGACAGGGTGGGGTTCACCCCTCCACTTT. Its translation is CASCLQSGTGWGSPLHF.

The chain recombines TRBV9 with TRBJ2-2; 8 positions agree with TRBD1. CDR3 length: 16 residues. CDR1 and CDR2 from the germline V gene are SGDLS and YYNGEE. Unmatched junction bases numbered 9, after V lost 3 bases and J lost 5 bases. The CDR3 DNA follows: TGTGCCAGCAGCGACCACTCGACAGGGGAAACCGGGGAGCTGTTTTTT. This encodes CASSDHSTGETGELFF.

The rearrangement links TRBV18 to TRBJ2-5; D remains ambiguous. CDR1 KGHSH and CDR2 LQKENI come from the germline V gene. The CDR3 runs 15 residues. With 1 base removed from V and 1 base from J, the gap between germline ends came to 10 bases. The CDR3 region is CASSPRWATQETQYF. CDR3 coding DNA: TGTGCCAGCTCACCACGTTGGGCCACCCAAGAGACCCAGTACTTC. Full variable domain (missing parts from reference TRBV18 and TRBJ2-5): NAGVMQNPRHLVRRRGQEARLRCSPMKGHSHVYWYRQLPEEGLKFMVYLQKENIIDESGMPKERFSAEFPKEGPSILRIQQVVRGDSAAYFCASSPRWATQETQYFGPGTRLLVL.

This clone has only one observation. This sequence joins TRBV7-8 and TRBJ2-1; possible D gene TRBD1, 6 bases. Trimming removed 4 bases at V and 2 bases at J, with 18 bases between. This CDR3 is built from 17 residues. CDR1 is SGHVS, CDR2 FQNEAQ, per germline. CDR3 protein: CASSYGGRRGPYNEQFF. CDR3 DNA sequence: TGTGCCAGCAGCTACGGCGGGCGCAGGGGCCCCTACAATGAGCAGTTCTTC.

The rearrangement links TRBV5-1 to TRBJ2-1; the match to TRBD2 covers 7 bases. This CDR3 contains 15 residues. V trimming: 4 bases; J trimming: 5 bases; junction bases outside the gene matches: 9. CDR1 is SGHRS and CDR2 is YFSETQ in the germline V gene. The CDR3 region is CASSPAGGTHNEQFF. The CDR3 DNA follows: TGCGCCAGCAGCCCCGCCGGGGGGACTCACAATGAGCAGTTCTTC. Looking up the rest from reference TRBV5-1 and TRBJ2-1 gives the full variable domain: KAGVTQTPRYLIKTRGQQVTLSCSPISGHRSVSWYQQTPGQGLQFLFEYFSETQRNKGNFPGRFSGRQFSNSRSEMNVSTLELGDSALYLCASSPAGGTHNEQFFGPGTRLTVL.

This clone was detected a few times. Compared with germline, one end of the junction differs, possibly owing to a read error. This rearrangement joins TRBV6-4 to TRBJ1-1, with D possibly being TRBD1 (5 bases). The CDR3 is 16 residues long. Per the germline V gene, CDR1 is MRHNA and CDR2 is SNTAGT. The CDR3 is CASSHSIHRSNTEAFF. The CDR3 DNA reads as TGTGCCAGCAGTCACTCTATACACAGGAGTAACACTGAAGCTTTCTTT.

The chain has TRBV5-1 and TRBJ2-5; 7 bases map to TRBD1. The DNA end lines up better with TRBJ2-7; the J call may be wrong. The CDR3 extends over 15 amino acids. Germline loops: CDR1 SGHRS, CDR2 YFSETQ. Written as DNA, the CDR3 is TGCGCCAGCAGCTTGCGACAGGGTAGCTCCTACGAGCAGTACTTC. Translating it yields CASSLRQGSSYEQYF.

The gene calls are TRBV18 and TRBJ2-7, with 8 bases that match TRBD2. CDR3 length: 13 residues. The germline V gene has CDR1 KGHSH and CDR2 LQKENI. V shed 3 bases, J shed 5 bases, and the junction held 3 bases outside the gene matches. The CDR3 loop is CASSPGLDHEQYF. CDR3 sequence (DNA): TGTGCCAGCTCACCGGGACTAGACCACGAGCAGTACTTC.

V gene TRBV19 combines with J gene TRBJ1-1; unclear D gene. The CDR3 sequence is 15 residues long. V was pared by 4 bases and J by 7 bases, with 19 bases between. Germline loops: CDR1 LNHDA, CDR2 SQIVND (reference sequence). In DNA form, the CDR3 reads TGTGCCAGTAGTAGAAAAGGTGTGCTCGGAGGTGAAGCTTTCTTT. It codes for CASSRKGVLGGEAFF.

J is TRBJ2-2 and V is TRBV11-2; 8 nucleotides line up with TRBD1. The germline CDR1 and CDR2 sequences are SGHAT and FQNNGV. The CDR3 totals 15 residues. The junction had 1 base not matched to a gene; V was cut back by 3 bases and J by 1 base. CDR3 sequence reads: CASSFRGQNTGELFF. The CDR3 nucleotides are TGTGCCAGCAGCTTCAGGGGGCAGAACACCGGGGAGCTGTTTTTT.

The CDR3 protein is CASSEALSSGYEQYF. CDR3 coding DNA: TGTGCCAGCAGTGAAGCGCTTAGCTCCGGCTACGAGCAGTACTTC. The V gene is TRBV2, the J gene TRBJ2-7; D uncertain. V was clipped by 0 bases and J by 3 bases, with 12 bases between them. Germline V gene sequence: CDR1 SNHLY, CDR2 FYNNEI. The CDR3 has 15 amino acids.

The chain links TRBV4-3 to TRBJ1-2, with D hard to call. From germline, CDR1 is LGHNA and CDR2 YSLEER. The CDR3 length is 15 residues. Trimming took 0 bases from V and 2 from J, leaving 10 bases between them. CDR3 DNA sequence: TGCGCCAGCAGCCAAGAAGAGGGATCGAACTATGGCTACACCTTC. Protein: CASSQEEGSNYGYTF.

The rearrangement joins TRBV5-1 to TRBJ2-5; 9 bases are a match to TRBD1. Germline V gene sequence: CDR1 SGHRS, CDR2 YFSETQ. The CDR3 loop spans 14 amino acids. V was clipped by 2 bases and J by 4 bases; unmatched bases: 3. The CDR3 reads CASSFRGQGETQYF. CDR3 coding DNA: TGCGCCAGCAGCTTCCGGGGACAGGGAGAGACCCAGTACTTC.

The chain links TRBV7-2 to TRBJ2-2; D perhaps matches TRBD2 (6 bases). This CDR3 has 15 residues. V dropped 2 bases and J dropped 7 bases, with 14 bases sitting between them. The germline V gene encodes CDR1 SGHTA and CDR2 FQGNSA. The DNA for the CDR3 is TGTGCCAGCAGCTTATCCGGAGGGCGGGGCGGGGAGCTGTTTTTT. Protein sequence: CASSLSGGRGGELFF.

This clone was detected once. The gene calls are TRBV4-3 and TRBJ2-4; TRBD2 matches 14 bases. The CDR3 consists of 14 residues. Trimming cost V 4 bases and J 9 bases; bases outside gene matches: 2. Germline lookup yields CDR1 LGHNA and CDR2 YSLEER. The CDR3 bases are TGCGCCAGCAGCCCGGGACTAGCGGGAGCCATTCAGTACTTC. It yields the protein CASSPGLAGAIQYF.

V gene TRBV24-1 combines with J gene TRBJ1-4; 9 nucleotides align to TRBD1. Germline V lookup: CDR1 KGHDR, CDR2 SFDVKD. This CDR3 region has 18 residues. The ends lost 0 bases at V and 6 bases at J; junction bases unmatched: 10. The DNA for the CDR3 is TGTGCCACCAGTGATTTGGCCCAACTGGGACAGGGAGATGAAAAACTGTTTTTT. This sequence encodes CATSDLAQLGQGDEKLFF.

The genes are TRBV3-1 (or the pseudogene TRBV3-2) and TRBJ2-7; TRBD2 aligns across 7 bases. The V segment lost 4 bases and the J segment 5 bases; nucleotides outside the gene matches: 11. In germline, CDR1 is LGHDT, CDR2 YNNKEL (reference sequence). CDR3 length: 15 residues. The CDR3 reads CASSPSRKRGNEQYF. For the CDR3, the DNA is TGTGCCAGCAGCCCCTCCCGAAAGCGGGGTAACGAGCAGTACTTC.